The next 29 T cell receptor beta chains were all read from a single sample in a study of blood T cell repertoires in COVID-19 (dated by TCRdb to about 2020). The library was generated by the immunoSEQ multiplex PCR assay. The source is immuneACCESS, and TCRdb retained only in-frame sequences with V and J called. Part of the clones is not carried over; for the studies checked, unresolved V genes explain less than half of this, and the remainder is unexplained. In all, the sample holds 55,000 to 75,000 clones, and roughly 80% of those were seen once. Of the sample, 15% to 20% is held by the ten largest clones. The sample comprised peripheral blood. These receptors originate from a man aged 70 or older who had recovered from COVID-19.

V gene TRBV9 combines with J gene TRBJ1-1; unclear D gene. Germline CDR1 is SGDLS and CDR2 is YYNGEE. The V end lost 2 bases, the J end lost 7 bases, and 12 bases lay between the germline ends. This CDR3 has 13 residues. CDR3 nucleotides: TGTGCCAGCAGCGTGCGACCGGGTGGTGAAGCTTTCTTT. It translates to CASSVRPGGEAFF.

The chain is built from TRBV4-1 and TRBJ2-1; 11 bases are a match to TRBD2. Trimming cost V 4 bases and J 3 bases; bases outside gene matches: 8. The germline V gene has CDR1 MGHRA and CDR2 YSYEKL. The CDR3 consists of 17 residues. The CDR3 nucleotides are TGCGCCAGCAGCCCCTCCGCCGGGACTAGCGGCTACAATGAGCAGTTCTTC. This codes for CASSPSAGTSGYNEQFF.

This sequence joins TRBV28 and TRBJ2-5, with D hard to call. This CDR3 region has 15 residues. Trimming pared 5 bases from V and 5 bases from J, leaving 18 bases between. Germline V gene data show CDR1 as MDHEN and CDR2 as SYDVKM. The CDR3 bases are TGTGCCAGCAGTATGACTTATCAGCCAAGGGAGACCCAGTACTTC. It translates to CASSMTYQPRETQYF.

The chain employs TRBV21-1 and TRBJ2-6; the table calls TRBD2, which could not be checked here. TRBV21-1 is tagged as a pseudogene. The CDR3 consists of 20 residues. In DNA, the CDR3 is TGTGCCACCACAAAGGGGACTAGCGGATATCCATCTAGAGGGGCCAACGTCCTGACTTTC. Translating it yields CATTKGTSGYPSRGANVLTF.

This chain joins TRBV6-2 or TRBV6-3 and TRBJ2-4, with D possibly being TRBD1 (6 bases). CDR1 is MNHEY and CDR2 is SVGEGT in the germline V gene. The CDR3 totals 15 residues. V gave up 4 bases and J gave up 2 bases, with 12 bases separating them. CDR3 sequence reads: CASSLQGLPKNIQYF. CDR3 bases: TGTGCCAGCAGTTTACAGGGCCTGCCCAAAAACATTCAGTACTTC.

CDR3 amino acids: CASSFQVPGGQQETQYF. CDR3 DNA sequence: TGTGCCAGCAGCTTTCAGGTTCCGGGGGGTCAACAAGAGACCCAGTACTTC. The gene calls are TRBV11-3 and TRBJ2-5, with 7 bases fitting TRBD2. The V segment lost 3 bases and the J segment 2 bases; nucleotides outside the gene matches: 12. Per the germline V gene, CDR1 is SGHNT and CDR2 is YENEEA. The CDR3 totals 17 residues. The variable domain in full, with the rest retrieved from reference TRBV11-3 and TRBJ2-5, is EAGVVQSPRYKIIEKKQPVAFWCNPISGHNTLYWYLQNLGQGPELLIRYENEEAVDDSQLPKDRFSAERLKGVDSTLKIQPAELGDSAVYLCASSFQVPGGQQETQYFGPGTRLLVL.

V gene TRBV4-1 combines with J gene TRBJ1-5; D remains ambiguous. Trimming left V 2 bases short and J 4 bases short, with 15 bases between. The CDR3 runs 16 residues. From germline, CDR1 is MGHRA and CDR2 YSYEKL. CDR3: CASSQLARGRNQPQHF. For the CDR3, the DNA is TGCGCCAGCAGCCAACTAGCAAGAGGGAGGAATCAGCCCCAGCATTTT.

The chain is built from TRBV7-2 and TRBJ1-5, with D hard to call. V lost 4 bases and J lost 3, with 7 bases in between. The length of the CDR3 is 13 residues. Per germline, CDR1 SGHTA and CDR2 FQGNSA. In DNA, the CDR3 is TGTGCCAGCAGCTCCCCCAACAATCAGCCCCAGCATTTT. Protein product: CASSSPNNQPQHF. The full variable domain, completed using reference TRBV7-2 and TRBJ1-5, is GAGVSQSPSNKVTEKGKDVELRCDPISGHTALYWYRQSLGQGLEFLIYFQGNSAPDKSGLPSDRFSAERTGGSVSTLTIQRTQQEDSAVYLCASSSPNNQPQHFGDGTRLSIL.

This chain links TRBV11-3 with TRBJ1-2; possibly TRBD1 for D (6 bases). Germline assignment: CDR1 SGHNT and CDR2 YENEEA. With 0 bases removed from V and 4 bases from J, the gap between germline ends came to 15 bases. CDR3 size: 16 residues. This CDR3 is CASSLDPAGVVYGYTF. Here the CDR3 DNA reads TGTGCCAGCAGCTTAGATCCAGCAGGGGTTGTCTATGGCTACACCTTC.

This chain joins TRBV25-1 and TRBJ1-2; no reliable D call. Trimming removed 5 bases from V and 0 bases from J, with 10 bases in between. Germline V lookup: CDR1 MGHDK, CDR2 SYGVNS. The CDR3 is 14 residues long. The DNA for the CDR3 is TGTGCCAGCAGTTCCGACAACTCTAACTATGGCTACACCTTC. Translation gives CASSSDNSNYGYTF.

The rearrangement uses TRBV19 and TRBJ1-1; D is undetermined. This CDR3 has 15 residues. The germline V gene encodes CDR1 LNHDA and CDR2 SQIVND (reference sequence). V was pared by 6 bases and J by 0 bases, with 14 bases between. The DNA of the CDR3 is TGTGCCAGTAGGCCCGGAGGCTCTATGAACACTGAAGCTTTCTTT. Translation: CASRPGGSMNTEAFF.

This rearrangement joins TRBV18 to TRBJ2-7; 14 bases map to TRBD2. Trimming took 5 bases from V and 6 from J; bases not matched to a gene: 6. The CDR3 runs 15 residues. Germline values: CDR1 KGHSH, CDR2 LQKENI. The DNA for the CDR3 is TGTGCCAGCTCAACCGGGACTAGCGGGAGCGGCGAGCAGTACTTC. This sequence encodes CASSTGTSGSGEQYF.

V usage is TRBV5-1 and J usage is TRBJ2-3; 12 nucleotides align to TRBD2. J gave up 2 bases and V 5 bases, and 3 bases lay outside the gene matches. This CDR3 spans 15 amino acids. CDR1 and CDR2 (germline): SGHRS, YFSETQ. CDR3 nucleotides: TGCGCCAGCAGACCTAGCGGGGGGGACACAGATACGCAGTATTTT. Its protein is CASRPSGGDTDTQYF.

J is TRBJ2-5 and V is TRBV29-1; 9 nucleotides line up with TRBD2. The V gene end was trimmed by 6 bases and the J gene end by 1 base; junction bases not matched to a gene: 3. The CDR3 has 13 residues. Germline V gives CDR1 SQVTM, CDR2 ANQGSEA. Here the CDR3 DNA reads TGCAGCGTACCAGCGGGGGGCCAAGAGACCCAGTACTTC. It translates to CSVPAGGQETQYF.

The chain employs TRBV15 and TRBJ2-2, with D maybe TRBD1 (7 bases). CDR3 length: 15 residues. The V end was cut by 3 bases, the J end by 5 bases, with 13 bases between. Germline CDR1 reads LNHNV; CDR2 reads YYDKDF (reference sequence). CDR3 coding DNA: TGTGCCACCAGCAGGGGGGGACAGCCTACCGGGGAGCTGTTTTTT. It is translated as CATSRGGQPTGELFF.

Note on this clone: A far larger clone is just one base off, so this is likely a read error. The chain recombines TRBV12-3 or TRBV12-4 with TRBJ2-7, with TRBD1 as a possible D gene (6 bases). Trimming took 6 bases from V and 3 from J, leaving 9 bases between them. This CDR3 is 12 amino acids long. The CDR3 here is CASSRGNYEQYF. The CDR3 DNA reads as TGTGCCAGCAGCAGGGGTAACTACGAGCAGTACTTC.

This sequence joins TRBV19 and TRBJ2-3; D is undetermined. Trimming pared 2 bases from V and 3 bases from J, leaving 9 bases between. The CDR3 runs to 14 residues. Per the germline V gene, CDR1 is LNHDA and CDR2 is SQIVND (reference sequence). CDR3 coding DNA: TGTGCCAGTAGTATAAGTCCCCAGACAGATACGCAGTATTTT. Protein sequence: CASSISPQTDTQYF.

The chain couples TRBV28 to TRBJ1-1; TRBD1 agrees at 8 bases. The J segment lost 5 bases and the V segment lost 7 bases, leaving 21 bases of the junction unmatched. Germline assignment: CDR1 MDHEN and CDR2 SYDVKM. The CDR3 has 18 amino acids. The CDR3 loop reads CASTTITGGLSRWTEAFF. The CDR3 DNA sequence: TGTGCCAGCACCACCATCACAGGGGGGTTGTCCCGTTGGACTGAAGCTTTCTTT.

The CDR3 DNA follows: TGTGCCAGCAGGCGGACTAGTGATCCCTACAATGAGCAGTTCTTC. It encodes CASRRTSDPYNEQFF. The chain combines TRBV7-3 with TRBJ2-1, with TRBD2 matching 7 bases. Germline CDR1 is SGHTA and CDR2 is FQGTGA. This CDR3 spans 15 amino acids. Trimming took 6 bases from V and 2 from J; bases not matched to a gene: 7. Looking up the rest from reference TRBV7-3 and TRBJ2-1 gives the full variable domain: GAGVSQTPSNKVTEKGKYVELRCDPISGHTALYWYRQSLGQGPEFLIYFQGTGAADDSGLPNDRFFAVRPEGSVSTLKIQRTERGDSAVYLCASRRTSDPYNEQFFGPGTRLTVL.

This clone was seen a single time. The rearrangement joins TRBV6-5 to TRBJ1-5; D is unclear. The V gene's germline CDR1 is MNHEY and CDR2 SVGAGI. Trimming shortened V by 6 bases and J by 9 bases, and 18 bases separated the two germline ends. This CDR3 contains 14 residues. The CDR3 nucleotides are TGTGCCAGCAGCCCCGGGGAGCTTCCATGGCCCCAGCATTTT. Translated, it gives CASSPGELPWPQHF.

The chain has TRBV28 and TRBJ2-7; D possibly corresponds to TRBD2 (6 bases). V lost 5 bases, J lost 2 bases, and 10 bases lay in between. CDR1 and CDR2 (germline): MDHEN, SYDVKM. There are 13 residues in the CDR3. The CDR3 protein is CASSQAGTYEQYF. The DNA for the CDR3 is TGTGCCAGCAGTCAGGCGGGAACCTACGAGCAGTACTTC.

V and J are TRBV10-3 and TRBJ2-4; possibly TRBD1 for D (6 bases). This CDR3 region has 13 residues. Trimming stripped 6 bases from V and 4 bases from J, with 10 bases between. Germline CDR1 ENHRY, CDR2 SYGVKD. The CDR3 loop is CAIRDSTKNIQYF. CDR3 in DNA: TGTGCCATCAGGGACAGTACGAAAAACATTCAGTACTTC.

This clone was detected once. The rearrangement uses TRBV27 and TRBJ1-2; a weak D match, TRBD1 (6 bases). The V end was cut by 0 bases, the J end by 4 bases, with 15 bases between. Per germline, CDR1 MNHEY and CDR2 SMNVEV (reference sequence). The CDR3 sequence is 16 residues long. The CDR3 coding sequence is TGTGCCAGCAGTTTATCGTATCAGGGGCCCCGCTATGGCTACACCTTC. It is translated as CASSLSYQGPRYGYTF.

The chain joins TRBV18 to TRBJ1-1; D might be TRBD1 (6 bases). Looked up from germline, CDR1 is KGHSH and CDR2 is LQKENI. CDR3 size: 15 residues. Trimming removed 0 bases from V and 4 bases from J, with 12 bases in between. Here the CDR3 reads CASSPPSGVGTEAFF. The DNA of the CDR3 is TGTGCCAGCTCACCACCGTCAGGGGTAGGCACTGAAGCTTTCTTT.

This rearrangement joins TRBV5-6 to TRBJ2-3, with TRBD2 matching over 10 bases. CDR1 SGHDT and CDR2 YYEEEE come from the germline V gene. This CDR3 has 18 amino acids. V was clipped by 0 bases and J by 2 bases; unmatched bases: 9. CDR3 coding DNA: TGTGCCAGCAGCTTGGAGGGGGCAGCGGGAGGGATCACAGATACGCAGTATTTT. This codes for CASSLEGAAGGITDTQYF.

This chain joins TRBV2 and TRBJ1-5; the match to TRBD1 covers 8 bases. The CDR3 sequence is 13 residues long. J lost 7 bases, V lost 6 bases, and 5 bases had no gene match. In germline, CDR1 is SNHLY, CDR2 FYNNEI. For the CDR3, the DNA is TGTGCCAGCAGCCTACAGGGGGTCCAGCCCCAGCATTTT. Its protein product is CASSLQGVQPQHF.

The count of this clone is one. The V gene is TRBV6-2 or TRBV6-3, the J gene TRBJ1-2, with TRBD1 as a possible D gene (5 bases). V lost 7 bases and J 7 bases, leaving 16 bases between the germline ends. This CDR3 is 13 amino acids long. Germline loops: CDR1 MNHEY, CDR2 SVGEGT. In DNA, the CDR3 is TGTGCCAGCACCCCGCGGGGACTTGGTGGCTACACCTTC. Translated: CASTPRGLGGYTF.

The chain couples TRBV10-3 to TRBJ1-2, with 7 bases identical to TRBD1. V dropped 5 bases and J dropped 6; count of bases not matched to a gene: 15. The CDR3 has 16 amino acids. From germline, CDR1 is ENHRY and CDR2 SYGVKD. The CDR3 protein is CAISTTTGQTADGYTF. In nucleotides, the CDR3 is TGTGCCATCAGTACAACAACGGGACAGACCGCTGATGGCTACACCTTC.

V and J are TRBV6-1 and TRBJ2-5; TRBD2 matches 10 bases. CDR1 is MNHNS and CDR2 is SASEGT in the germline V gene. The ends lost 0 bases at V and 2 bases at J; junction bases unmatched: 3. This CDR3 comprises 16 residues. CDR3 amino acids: CASSEARTSGQETQYF. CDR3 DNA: TGTGCCAGCAGTGAAGCTCGGACTAGCGGACAAGAGACCCAGTACTTC.